The 26 T cell receptor beta chains below all came from one sample that was sequenced in a study of blood T cells in healthy people across ages. The second PCR ran roughly 6 to 11 cycles with a sample-barcoded 5' primer and J-beta primers. From the 5' RACE reads, TCRdb called clonotypes with MiXCR, one entry per CDR3 protein. The sample records some 690,000 distinct CDR3 sequences, about 20% being singletons. The specimen sequenced was blood. These receptors originate from a man in his sixties or seventies in good health.

The genes are TRBV29-1 and TRBJ2-5; perhaps TRBD1 as D (5 bases). CDR1 is SQVTM, CDR2 ANQGSEA, per germline. V lost 8 bases and J 3 bases, leaving 13 bases between the germline ends. This CDR3 has 12 residues. The CDR3 loop is CSFRQTEETQYF. CDR3 nucleotides: TGCAGCTTCCGACAGACAGAAGAGACCCAGTACTTC.

V and J are TRBV10-3 and TRBJ2-3; 9 bases are a match to TRBD2. The germline CDR1 and CDR2 sequences are ENHRY and SYGVKD. The V segment lost 8 bases and the J segment 0 bases; nucleotides outside the gene matches: 6. CDR3 length: 15 residues. Here the CDR3 DNA reads TGTGCCATCGCGGGGGGGCCCCAAAGCACAGATACGCAGTATTTT. Its protein product is CAIAGGPQSTDTQYF.

In DNA, the CDR3 is TGTGCCAGCAGCCAAGATGGCACCTCAACTAATGAAAAACTGTTTTTT. Translated, it gives CASSQDGTSTNEKLFF. The chain employs TRBV3-1 and TRBJ1-4, with no clear D. This CDR3 is 16 amino acids long. CDR1 is LGHDT and CDR2 is YNNKEL in the germline V gene (reference sequence). The V and J ends lost 0 bases and 0 bases respectively, with 8 bases between them.

A few counts support this clonotype. The V call is TRBV19, the J call TRBJ2-3; D remains unclear. The V and J ends lost 10 bases and 6 bases respectively, with 17 bases between them. The CDR3 covers 13 residues. Germline CDR1 is LNHDA and CDR2 is SQIVND (reference sequence). The CDR3 DNA is TGTGCCACCTCCGATAGGGTGTGGGATACGCAGTATTTT. Protein sequence: CATSDRVWDTQYF.

This clonotype showed up just a few times. J is TRBJ1-5 and V is TRBV20-1, with D possibly TRBD1 on 5 matching bases. Trimming stripped 6 bases from V and 0 bases from J, with 9 bases between. There are 13 residues in the CDR3. Germline V CDR1 and CDR2: DFQATT, SNEGSKA (reference sequence). The CDR3 loop is CSATGYSNQPQHF. The CDR3 coding sequence is TGCAGTGCCACAGGCTATAGCAATCAGCCCCAGCATTTT.

V gene TRBV10-3 combines with J gene TRBJ2-3; no clear D gene. Trimming stripped 6 bases from V and 0 bases from J, with 10 bases between. The CDR3 consists of 14 residues. Looked up from germline, CDR1 is ENHRY and CDR2 is SYGVKD. CDR3 sequence (DNA): TGTGCCATCAGCGGCAGAACTAGCACAGATACGCAGTATTTT. This translates into CAISGRTSTDTQYF.

This sequence joins TRBV20-1 and TRBJ2-7; TRBD2 matches 7 bases. CDR3 size: 13 residues. The V and J ends lost 4 bases and 3 bases, in that order; junction bases with no gene match: 6. Germline CDR1 reads DFQATT; CDR2 reads SNEGSKA (reference sequence). The DNA for the CDR3 is TGCAGTGCTAAGGGGACTACTTACTACGAGCAGTACTTC. It specifies CSAKGTTYYEQYF.

This clonotype appeared a few times. The chain is built from TRBV20-1 and TRBJ2-1; 14 positions agree with TRBD2. Germline V gives CDR1 DFQATT, CDR2 SNEGSKA (reference sequence). CDR3 length: 16 residues. Trimming at V came to 2 bases and at J to 6 bases, leaving 6 bases not matched to a gene. Here the CDR3 DNA reads TGCAGTGCTAGAACCTTGGGACTAGCGGGGGCCAATGAGCAGTTCTTC. Translating it yields CSARTLGLAGANEQFF.

This clonotype occurred a few times. The chain uses TRBV5-1 and TRBJ2-4; the D is unclear. Germline assignment: CDR1 SGHRS and CDR2 YFSETQ. Trimming shortened V by 1 base and J by 8 bases, and 7 bases separated the two germline ends. CDR3 length: 12 amino acids. The CDR3 sequence is CASSLSGDIQYF. DNA for the CDR3: TGCGCCAGCAGCTTGAGTGGGGACATTCAGTACTTC.

This clonotype came up many times. V and J are TRBV29-1 and TRBJ2-1; the match to TRBD2 covers 11 bases. The germline gives CDR1 SQVTM, CDR2 ANQGSEA. With V trimmed by 3 bases and J by 2 bases, 0 bases remained unmatched. The CDR3 consists of 14 residues. Here the CDR3 DNA reads TGCAGCGTTGAGGGACTAGCGGCCTACAATGAGCAGTTCTTC. This translates into CSVEGLAAYNEQFF.

The CDR3 DNA is TGTGCCAGCAGAGAGGTCGCAGGAAGGACTGAAGCTTTCTTT. Residues: CASREVAGRTEAFF. The chain recombines TRBV7-3 with TRBJ1-1, with no clear D. Trimming shortened V by 6 bases and J by 5 bases, and 16 bases separated the two germline ends. Germline values: CDR1 SGHTA, CDR2 FQGTGA. The CDR3 extends over 14 amino acids.

This clonotype was seen a handful of times. This chain links TRBV12-3 or TRBV12-4 with TRBJ2-5; 12 bases are shared with TRBD2. V lost 5 bases, J lost 5 bases, and 9 bases stayed unmatched. The CDR3 covers 16 residues. The CDR3 region has the DNA TGTGCCAGCAGTACTGGGACTAGCGGGTGGGTGGAGACCCAGTACTTC. Translating it yields CASSTGTSGWVETQYF.

The sample holds a few counts of this clonotype. The J gene is TRBJ1-1, the V gene TRBV28; D ambiguous. CDR3 length equals 14 residues. Germline-derived CDR1 and CDR2 are MDHEN and SYDVKM. V shed 3 bases and J shed 0 bases, with 8 bases lying between them. CDR3 coding DNA: TGTGCCAGCAGTTTCGTGAGGGTGAACACTGAAGCTTTCTTT. It encodes CASSFVRVNTEAFF.

This clonotype was seen a handful of times. The chain joins TRBV7-2 to TRBJ1-5; D is unclear. V was trimmed by 5 bases and J by 1 base, leaving 9 bases between them. Germline CDR1 reads SGHTA; CDR2 reads FQGNSA. CDR3 length: 14 amino acids. The CDR3 sequence is CASSLYSSNQPQHF. The CDR3 nucleotides are TGTGCCAGCAGCCTCTATTCAAGCAATCAGCCCCAGCATTTT.

The chain is built from TRBV7-9 and TRBJ1-5, with D possibly being TRBD1 (6 bases). Germline CDR1 is SEHNR and CDR2 is FQNEAQ (reference sequence). The CDR3 runs to 13 residues. V was shortened by 3 bases and J by 8 bases, with 11 bases between the two germline ends. The CDR3 DNA reads as TGTGCCAGCAGCTTTCAGTCAGGGGAGCCCCAGCATTTT. It translates to CASSFQSGEPQHF.

This clonotype was observed a handful of times. The chain links TRBV20-1 to TRBJ2-7, with 7 bases matching TRBD1. Germline CDR1 DFQATT, CDR2 SNEGSKA (reference sequence). The ends lost 2 bases at V and 7 bases at J; junction bases unmatched: 8. The CDR3 spans 13 residues. CDR3 region: CSARRDSYREQYV. The CDR3 DNA follows: TGCAGTGCTAGAAGGGACAGTTATCGGGAGCAGTACGTC.

There are a few counts of this clonotype. This chain connects TRBV11-2 to TRBJ1-1; D call uncertain. The CDR3 contains 14 residues. The germline V and J ends were trimmed by 5 bases and 1 base, with 11 bases remaining between them. Germline V gene data show CDR1 as SGHAT and CDR2 as FQNNGV. The CDR3 nucleotides are TGTGCCAGCAGCCGTAAGGACTCGAACACTGAAGCTTTCTTT. Amino acids: CASSRKDSNTEAFF.

In its sample, this clonotype was seen a few times. This chain joins TRBV29-1 and TRBJ2-7; perhaps TRBD1 as D (5 bases). V lost 6 bases and J lost 3, with 9 bases in between. Germline loops: CDR1 SQVTM, CDR2 ANQGSEA. CDR3 size: 11 residues. CDR3 coding DNA: TGCAGCGTACGGACAAACTACGAGCAGTACTTC. It encodes CSVRTNYEQYF.

This clonotype was seen more than once but under ten times. One end of the junction is discordant with germline, which a read error may explain. V is TRBV11-2 and J is TRBJ2-3; 7 bases match TRBD2. The CDR3 runs to 14 residues. CDR1 SGHAT and CDR2 FQNNGV come from the germline V gene. The CDR3 spells CANSSRLLAALQYF. CDR3 sequence (DNA): TGTGCCAACAGCTCCCGACTCCTAGCGGCCCTCCAGTATTTT.

The chain has TRBV3-1 and TRBJ1-2; a possible D gene is TRBD1 (5 bases). Germline lookup yields CDR1 LGHDT and CDR2 YNNKEL (reference sequence). V lost 4 bases, J lost 7 bases, and 16 bases lay in between. CDR3 length: 14 amino acids. The CDR3 sequence: CASSPPGRILGYTF. In DNA form, the CDR3 reads TGTGCCAGCAGCCCGCCAGGGCGGATTCTTGGCTACACCTTC.

This chain connects TRBV20-1 to TRBJ1-4; 8 nucleotides line up with TRBD1. Germline V gene sequence: CDR1 DFQATT, CDR2 SNEGSKA (reference sequence). With 5 bases clipped from V and 1 base from J, the junction kept 9 bases outside the gene matches. CDR3 size: 16 residues. CDR3 in amino acids: CSAPDRVDETNEKLFF. CDR3 DNA: TGCAGTGCTCCGGACAGGGTTGATGAAACTAATGAAAAACTGTTTTTT.

V and J are TRBV10-3 and TRBJ1-1, with D unresolved. The V end was cut by 7 bases, the J end by 4 bases, with 16 bases between. CDR1 ENHRY and CDR2 SYGVKD come from the germline V gene. CDR3 length equals 14 residues. CDR3 sequence: CAITPGDLGTEAFF. CDR3 DNA sequence: TGTGCCATCACCCCCGGGGATCTGGGCACTGAAGCTTTCTTT.

This rearrangement joins TRBV20-1 to TRBJ2-7; possibly TRBD1 for D (6 bases). The V and J ends lost 6 bases and 2 bases respectively, with 11 bases between them. This CDR3 has 12 residues. CDR1 and CDR2 (germline): DFQATT, SNEGSKA (reference sequence). The CDR3 sequence is CSATDRTYEQYF. The CDR3 DNA reads TGCAGTGCCACGGACAGAACCTACGAGCAGTACTTC.

This clonotype was found a few times. The V call is TRBV5-1, the J call TRBJ2-3; 7 positions agree with TRBD2. J was trimmed by 2 bases and V by 1 base; bases with no gene match: 1. Germline values: CDR1 SGHRS, CDR2 YFSETQ. The CDR3 spans 14 residues. Here the CDR3 reads CASSLTSDTDTQYF. The CDR3 bases are TGCGCCAGCAGCTTGACTAGCGACACAGATACGCAGTATTTT.

V gene TRBV6-5 combines with J gene TRBJ2-3; maybe TRBD2 (5 bases). The CDR3 totals 15 residues. Germline-derived CDR1 and CDR2 are MNHEY and SVGAGI. With 0 bases removed from V and 4 bases from J, the gap between germline ends came to 11 bases. The CDR3: CASSYSGSKADTQYF. The CDR3 DNA is TGTGCCAGCAGTTACTCGGGGAGTAAGGCAGATACGCAGTATTTT.

There are a few counts of this clonotype. One junction end disagrees with the germline gene, perhaps due to a read error. This chain joins TRBV5-1 and TRBJ2-7; either TRBD1 or TRBD2 may supply D (6 bases each). The CDR3 is made up of 13 amino acids. CDR1 and CDR2 (germline): SGHRS, YFSETQ. The CDR3 DNA follows: TGCGCCGGCAGCAAAGGGGGGAACTACGAGCAGTACTTC. Amino acids: CAGSKGGNYEQYF.